A selection of T cell receptor beta chains follows, all from one sample in a study of T cells in Graves' hyperthyroidism and ophthalmopathy. TCRdb reanalysed the multiplex PCR reads using MiXCR and keeps one entry per CDR3 protein. Among a few hundred thousand distinct CDR3 sequences listed, more than 12% were seen once. The source material was blood. Every receptor here comes from a woman aged 25 to 45 with Graves' hyperthyroidism. Each CDR3 is given with its conserved first and last residue. Each record gives: D gene, CDR3 length, V gene, J gene, clone size, CDR3 DNA, CDR3 protein. The D gene is left open where the match is weak. Clone size is given for some rows only: seen once, a few or many times, or a class if the clone is expanded.

d_call: NA
cdr3_length: 14
v_call: TRBV20-1
j_call: TRBJ1-5
clone_size: few
cdr3_nt: TGCAGTGCCGCCGGGGGGAGATGGGATCAGCCCCAGCATTTT
cdr3_aa: CSAAGGRWDQPQHF

d_call: TRBD1
cdr3_length: 13
v_call: TRBV19
j_call: TRBJ2-7
clone_size: few
cdr3_nt: TGTGCCAGTAGTTTGGACAGGGGGCAAGAGCAGTACTTC
cdr3_aa: CASSLDRGQEQYF

d_call: TRBD1
cdr3_length: 19
v_call: TRBV20-1
j_call: TRBJ2-4
clone_size: few
cdr3_nt: TGCAGTGCTAGAGAGGGGACAGCGGTACGTGCTCCGGCCAAAAACATTCAGTACTTC
cdr3_aa: CSAREGTAVRAPAKNIQYF

d_call: NA
cdr3_length: 14
v_call: TRBV7-9
j_call: TRBJ1-4
clone_size: NA
cdr3_nt: TGTGCCAGCAGCACCCGACAGTTGAATGAAAAACTGTTTTTT
cdr3_aa: CASSTRQLNEKLFF

d_call: TRBD2
cdr3_length: 16
v_call: TRBV11-1
j_call: TRBJ2-2
clone_size: many
cdr3_nt: TGTGCCAGCAGCTTGCCTAGCGGGAGGTTTGGCGGGGAGCTGTTTTTT
cdr3_aa: CASSLPSGRFGGELFF

d_call: NA
cdr3_length: 12
v_call: TRBV18
j_call: TRBJ2-1
clone_size: many
cdr3_nt: TGTGCCAGCTCACCACCGAGTATTGAGCAGTTCTTC
cdr3_aa: CASSPPSIEQFF

d_call: NA
cdr3_length: 12
v_call: TRBV6-2/TRBV6-3
j_call: TRBJ1-1
clone_size: many
cdr3_nt: TGTGCCAGCAAAGGCCTGAACACTGAAGCTTTCTTT
cdr3_aa: CASKGLNTEAFF

d_call: NA
cdr3_length: 12
v_call: TRBV30
j_call: TRBJ2-7
clone_size: many
cdr3_nt: TGTGCCTGGGGGGACCCGCATGGCGAGCAGTACTTC
cdr3_aa: CAWGDPHGEQYF

d_call: TRBD2
cdr3_length: 17
v_call: TRBV6-1
j_call: TRBJ2-2
clone_size: many
cdr3_nt: TGTGCCAGCAGAAACGGCCTAGCGGGCTTTGGCACCGGGGAGCTGTTTTTT
cdr3_aa: CASRNGLAGFGTGELFF

d_call: TRBD1
cdr3_length: 15
v_call: TRBV6-1
j_call: TRBJ2-5
clone_size: many
cdr3_nt: TGTGCCAGCAGGTTGGGACAGGGGGCGGGAGAGACCCAGTACTTC
cdr3_aa: CASRLGQGAGETQYF

d_call: NA
cdr3_length: 14
v_call: TRBV20-1
j_call: TRBJ2-2
clone_size: many
cdr3_nt: TGCAGTGCCCCTAATCATAGGGACACCGGGGAGCTGTTTTTT
cdr3_aa: CSAPNHRDTGELFF

d_call: NA
cdr3_length: 12
v_call: TRBV28
j_call: TRBJ2-5
clone_size: few
cdr3_nt: TGTGCCACCGATGGGGGGAGAGAGACCCAGTACTTC
cdr3_aa: CATDGGRETQYF

d_call: NA
cdr3_length: 13
v_call: TRBV20-1
j_call: TRBJ2-7
clone_size: many
cdr3_nt: TGCAGTGCCAATGAGGGGCCCTCCTACGAGCAGTACTTC
cdr3_aa: CSANEGPSYEQYF

d_call: NA
cdr3_length: 14
v_call: TRBV6-1
j_call: TRBJ2-7
clone_size: NA
cdr3_nt: TGTGCCACGGCCCGGGACACGAGCTCCTACGAGCAGTACTTC
cdr3_aa: CATARDTSSYEQYF

d_call: NA
cdr3_length: 14
v_call: TRBV28
j_call: TRBJ1-1
clone_size: many
cdr3_nt: TGTGCCAGCAGACAGGGACCTCCGAACACTGAAGCTTTCTTT
cdr3_aa: CASRQGPPNTEAFF

d_call: TRBD2
cdr3_length: 18
v_call: TRBV5-1
j_call: TRBJ2-2
clone_size: many
cdr3_nt: TGCGCCAGCAGCTTGGGGCTAGCGGGAACCACGAACACCGGGGAGCTGTTTTTT
cdr3_aa: CASSLGLAGTTNTGELFF

d_call: NA
cdr3_length: 11
v_call: TRBV7-9
j_call: TRBJ1-1
clone_size: few
cdr3_nt: TGTGCCAGCAGGATAGACACTGAAGCTTTCTTT
cdr3_aa: CASRIDTEAFF

d_call: TRBD2
cdr3_length: 16
v_call: TRBV15
j_call: TRBJ2-5
clone_size: NA
cdr3_nt: TGTGCCACCAGCTCTCGCCCAGCGGGAGGGCTGGAGACCCAGTACTTC
cdr3_aa: CATSSRPAGGLETQYF

d_call: NA
cdr3_length: 11
v_call: TRBV30
j_call: TRBJ1-1
clone_size: many
cdr3_nt: TGTGCCTGGAGTGCCAAAACGTCTGCTTTCTTT
cdr3_aa: CAWSAKTSAFF

d_call: NA
cdr3_length: 16
v_call: TRBV12-3/TRBV12-4
j_call: TRBJ1-1
clone_size: many
cdr3_nt: TGTGCCAGCAGTTTACGGGGGGGGACAACGAACACTGAAGCTTTCTTT
cdr3_aa: CASSLRGGTTNTEAFF

d_call: TRBD2
cdr3_length: 19
v_call: TRBV28
j_call: TRBJ2-2
clone_size: many
cdr3_nt: TGTGCCAGCAGTTTTTTGGGGCTGACTAGCGGGAGAATTACCGGGGAGCTGTTTTTT
cdr3_aa: CASSFLGLTSGRITGELFF

d_call: TRBD2
cdr3_length: 14
v_call: TRBV7-2
j_call: TRBJ2-7
clone_size: many
cdr3_nt: TGTGCCAGCAGCTTAGGCGGGAGGGCGTACGAGCAGTACTTC
cdr3_aa: CASSLGGRAYEQYF

d_call: TRBD2
cdr3_length: 20
v_call: TRBV18
j_call: TRBJ2-5
clone_size: NA
cdr3_nt: TGTGCCAGCTCACCGGTCGGACTAGCGGGAGGGCCTGAAGGTTTGGAGACCCAGTACTTC
cdr3_aa: CASSPVGLAGGPEGLETQYF

d_call: NA
cdr3_length: 14
v_call: TRBV10-2
j_call: TRBJ1-6
clone_size: NA
cdr3_nt: TGCGCCAGCAGTGAGCAAGGGGTCAATTCACCCCTCCACTTT
cdr3_aa: CASSEQGVNSPLHF

d_call: NA
cdr3_length: 13
v_call: TRBV7-9
j_call: TRBJ2-1
clone_size: few
cdr3_nt: TGTGCCAGCAGCTTTCCTCACTACAATGAGCAGTTCTTC
cdr3_aa: CASSFPHYNEQFF

d_call: NA
cdr3_length: 14
v_call: TRBV12-3/TRBV12-4
j_call: TRBJ2-2
clone_size: many
cdr3_nt: TGTGCCAGCCCCTCCGGGCTGAACACCGGGGAGCTGTTTTTT
cdr3_aa: CASPSGLNTGELFF

d_call: NA
cdr3_length: 14
v_call: TRBV5-1
j_call: TRBJ2-5
clone_size: NA
cdr3_nt: TGCGCCAGCAGCTTGGTCGGTGGGAGTGAGACCCAGTACTTC
cdr3_aa: CASSLVGGSETQYF

d_call: NA
cdr3_length: 14
v_call: TRBV4-1
j_call: TRBJ1-2
clone_size: NA
cdr3_nt: TGCGCCAGCAGCCAAGAAGAGGGGGGTGATGGCTACACCTTC
cdr3_aa: CASSQEEGGDGYTF

d_call: TRBD2
cdr3_length: 16
v_call: TRBV5-1
j_call: TRBJ2-1
clone_size: few
cdr3_nt: TGCGCCAGCAGCGCAATAGCGGGAATCCCCTACAATGAGCAGTTCTTC
cdr3_aa: CASSAIAGIPYNEQFF

d_call: TRBD2
cdr3_length: 17
v_call: TRBV20-1
j_call: TRBJ2-4
clone_size: NA
cdr3_nt: TGCAGTGCTAGCTCTTCAATAGCGGGAGAAGGCAAAAACATTCAGTACTTC
cdr3_aa: CSASSSIAGEGKNIQYF

d_call: NA
cdr3_length: 16
v_call: TRBV6-5
j_call: TRBJ2-3
clone_size: few
cdr3_nt: TGTGCCAGCAGTTACTCGCGAGGGGGATTCACAGATACGCAGTATTTT
cdr3_aa: CASSYSRGGFTDTQYF

d_call: TRBD1
cdr3_length: 14
v_call: TRBV27
j_call: TRBJ1-4
clone_size: few
cdr3_nt: TGTGCCAGCAGGAAGACAGGGGCTAATGAAAAACTGTTTTTT
cdr3_aa: CASRKTGANEKLFF

d_call: TRBD1
cdr3_length: 14
v_call: TRBV14
j_call: TRBJ1-6
clone_size: NA
cdr3_nt: TGTGCCAGCAGCCCGACAGGGCGGGATTCACCCCTCCACTTT
cdr3_aa: CASSPTGRDSPLHF

d_call: TRBD2
cdr3_length: 18
v_call: TRBV3-1
j_call: TRBJ2-7
clone_size: many
cdr3_nt: TGTGCCAGCAGCCAAGTTGTTTCAGCGGGAGCCTACTCCTACGAGCAGTACTTC
cdr3_aa: CASSQVVSAGAYSYEQYF

d_call: NA
cdr3_length: 13
v_call: TRBV14
j_call: TRBJ2-7
clone_size: few
cdr3_nt: TGTGCCAGCAGCAGACCGGGAAGCGGCGAGCAGTACTTC
cdr3_aa: CASSRPGSGEQYF

d_call: NA
cdr3_length: 20
v_call: TRBV30
j_call: TRBJ2-2
clone_size: few
cdr3_nt: TGTGCCTGGAGTGGGCAGAGATCGGTACGGGGACGTGTGTACACCGGGGAGCTGTTTTTT
cdr3_aa: CAWSGQRSVRGRVYTGELFF

d_call: NA
cdr3_length: 12
v_call: TRBV12-3/TRBV12-4
j_call: TRBJ1-2
clone_size: many
cdr3_nt: TGTGCCAGCAGTTTGGGAGGGTCTGGCTACACCTTC
cdr3_aa: CASSLGGSGYTF

d_call: NA
cdr3_length: 15
v_call: TRBV30
j_call: TRBJ1-2
clone_size: many
cdr3_nt: TGTGCCTGGACCCCGACAGGCTCACCGCCAGATGGCTACACCTTC
cdr3_aa: CAWTPTGSPPDGYTF

d_call: NA
cdr3_length: 15
v_call: TRBV11-2
j_call: TRBJ2-1
clone_size: NA
cdr3_nt: TGTGCCAGCAGTCCGGGACTGGTCTCCTACAATGAGCAGTTCTTC
cdr3_aa: CASSPGLVSYNEQFF

d_call: NA
cdr3_length: 15
v_call: TRBV5-8
j_call: TRBJ2-7
clone_size: NA
cdr3_nt: TGTGCCAGCAGCTCTCCTGCGTCTACGTCCTACGAGCAGTACTTC
cdr3_aa: CASSSPASTSYEQYF

d_call: TRBD2
cdr3_length: 14
v_call: TRBV19
j_call: TRBJ2-4
clone_size: NA
cdr3_nt: TGTGCCAGTAGCAATCAGGGACTAGGAAACATTCAGTACTTC
cdr3_aa: CASSNQGLGNIQYF

d_call: TRBD2
cdr3_length: 15
v_call: TRBV7-2
j_call: TRBJ2-1
clone_size: many
cdr3_nt: TGTGCCAGCAGCGCGGTAAGCGGGAGCTGGGGTGAGCAGTTCTTC
cdr3_aa: CASSAVSGSWGEQFF

d_call: TRBD1
cdr3_length: 14
v_call: TRBV10-3
j_call: TRBJ1-1
clone_size: NA
cdr3_nt: TGTGCCATCAGGACAGGGGTTGGATACACTGAAGCTTTCTTT
cdr3_aa: CAIRTGVGYTEAFF

d_call: NA
cdr3_length: 14
v_call: TRBV11-2
j_call: TRBJ2-3
clone_size: many
cdr3_nt: TGTGCCAGCAGCTTAAGGGCCCTCACAGATACGCAGTATTTT
cdr3_aa: CASSLRALTDTQYF

d_call: NA
cdr3_length: 13
v_call: TRBV7-9
j_call: TRBJ2-7
clone_size: NA
cdr3_nt: TGTGCCAGCAGCGGGGGTTTATTGTGGGAGCAGTACTTC
cdr3_aa: CASSGGLLWEQYF

d_call: TRBD2
cdr3_length: 14
v_call: TRBV10-3
j_call: TRBJ2-1
clone_size: NA
cdr3_nt: TGTGCCATCCGGGTGGCTAGCGGGAGCAATGAGCAGTTCTTC
cdr3_aa: CAIRVASGSNEQFF

d_call: TRBD2
cdr3_length: 14
v_call: TRBV10-1
j_call: TRBJ2-1
clone_size: many
cdr3_nt: TGCGCCAGCAGTGAGTCGAGCGGGAGTGATGAGCAGTTCTTC
cdr3_aa: CASSESSGSDEQFF

d_call: TRBD1
cdr3_length: 16
v_call: TRBV2
j_call: TRBJ2-2
clone_size: NA
cdr3_nt: TGTGCCAGCAATTATTTCAGGACAGGGAACACCGGGGAGCTGTTTTTT
cdr3_aa: CASNYFRTGNTGELFF